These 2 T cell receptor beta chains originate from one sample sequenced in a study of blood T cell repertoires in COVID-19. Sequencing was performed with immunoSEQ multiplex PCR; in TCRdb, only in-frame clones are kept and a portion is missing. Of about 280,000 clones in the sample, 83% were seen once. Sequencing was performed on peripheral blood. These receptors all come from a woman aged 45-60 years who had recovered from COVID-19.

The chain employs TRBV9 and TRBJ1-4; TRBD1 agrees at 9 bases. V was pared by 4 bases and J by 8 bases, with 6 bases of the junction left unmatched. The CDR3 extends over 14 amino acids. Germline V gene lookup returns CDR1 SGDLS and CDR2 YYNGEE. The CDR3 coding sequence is TGTGCCAGCAGCCCGGGACAGGGAGGAGAAAAACTGTTTTTT. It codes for CASSPGQGGEKLFF.

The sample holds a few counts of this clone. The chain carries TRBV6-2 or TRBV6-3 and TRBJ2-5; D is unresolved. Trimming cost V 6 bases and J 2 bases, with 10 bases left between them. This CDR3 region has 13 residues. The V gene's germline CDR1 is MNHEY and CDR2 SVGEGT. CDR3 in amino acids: CASSGRRQETQYF. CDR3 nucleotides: TGTGCCAGCAGCGGCAGAAGACAAGAGACCCAGTACTTC.